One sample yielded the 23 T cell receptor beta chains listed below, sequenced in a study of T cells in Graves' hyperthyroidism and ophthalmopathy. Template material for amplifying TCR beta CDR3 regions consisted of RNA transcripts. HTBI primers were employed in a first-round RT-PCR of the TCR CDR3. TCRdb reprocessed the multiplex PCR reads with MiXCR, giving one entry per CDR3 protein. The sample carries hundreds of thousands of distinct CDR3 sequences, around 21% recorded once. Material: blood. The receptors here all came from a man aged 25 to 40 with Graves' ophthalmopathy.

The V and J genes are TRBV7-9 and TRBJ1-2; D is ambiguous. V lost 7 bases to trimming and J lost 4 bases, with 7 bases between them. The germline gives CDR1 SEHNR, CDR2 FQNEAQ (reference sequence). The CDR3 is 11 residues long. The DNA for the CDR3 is TGTGCCAGCACGGCAGGCTATGGCTACACCTTC. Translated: CASTAGYGYTF.

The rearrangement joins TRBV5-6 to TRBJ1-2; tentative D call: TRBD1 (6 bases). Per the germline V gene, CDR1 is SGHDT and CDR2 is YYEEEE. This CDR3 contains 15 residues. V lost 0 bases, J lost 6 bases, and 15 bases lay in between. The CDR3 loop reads CASSLALGGRDGYTF. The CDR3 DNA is TGTGCCAGCAGCTTGGCGCTCGGGGGCAGGGATGGCTACACCTTC.

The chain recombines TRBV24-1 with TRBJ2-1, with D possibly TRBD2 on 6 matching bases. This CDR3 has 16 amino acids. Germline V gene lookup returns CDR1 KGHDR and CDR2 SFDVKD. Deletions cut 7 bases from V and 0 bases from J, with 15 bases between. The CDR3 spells CATSLGLPSSYNEQFF. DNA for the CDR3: TGTGCCACCAGCCTGGGACTGCCGAGCTCCTACAATGAGCAGTTCTTC.

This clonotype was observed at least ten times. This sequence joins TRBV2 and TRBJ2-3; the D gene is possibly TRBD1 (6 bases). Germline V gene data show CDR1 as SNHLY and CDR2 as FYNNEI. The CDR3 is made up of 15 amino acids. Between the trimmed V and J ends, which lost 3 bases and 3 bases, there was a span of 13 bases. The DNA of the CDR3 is TGTGCCAGCAGTGACGGACAGCTCAAGACAGATACGCAGTATTTT. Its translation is CASSDGQLKTDTQYF.

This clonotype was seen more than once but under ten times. CDR3 protein: CASSSWDRGFYGYTF. The CDR3 DNA follows: TGTGCCAGCAGCTCCTGGGACAGGGGATTCTATGGCTACACCTTC. The rearrangement links TRBV3-1 to TRBJ1-2, with 10 bases that match TRBD1. Germline loops: CDR1 LGHDT, CDR2 YNNKEL (reference sequence). Trimming at V came to 5 bases and at J to 4 bases, leaving 7 bases not matched to a gene. The CDR3 extends over 15 amino acids.

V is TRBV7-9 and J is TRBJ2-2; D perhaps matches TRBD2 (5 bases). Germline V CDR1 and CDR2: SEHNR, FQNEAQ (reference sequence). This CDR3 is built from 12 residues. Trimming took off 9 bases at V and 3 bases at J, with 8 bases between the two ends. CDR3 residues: CARLGDTGELFF. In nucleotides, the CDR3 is TGTGCCAGACTAGGAGACACCGGGGAGCTGTTTTTT.

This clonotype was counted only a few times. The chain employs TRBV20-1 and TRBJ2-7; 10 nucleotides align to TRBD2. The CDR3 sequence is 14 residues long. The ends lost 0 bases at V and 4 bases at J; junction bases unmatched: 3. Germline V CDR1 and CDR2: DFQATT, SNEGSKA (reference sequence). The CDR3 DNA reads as TGCAGTGCTAGAGATACTAGCGGGGCGTACGAGCAGTACTTC. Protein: CSARDTSGAYEQYF.

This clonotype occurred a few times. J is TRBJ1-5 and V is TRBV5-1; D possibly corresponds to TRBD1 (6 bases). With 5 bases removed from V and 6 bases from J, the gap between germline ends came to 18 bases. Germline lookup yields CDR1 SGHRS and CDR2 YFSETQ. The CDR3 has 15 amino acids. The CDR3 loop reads CASSPGGGQVQPQHF. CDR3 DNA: TGCGCCAGCAGTCCGGGGGGGGGGCAGGTTCAGCCCCAGCATTTT.

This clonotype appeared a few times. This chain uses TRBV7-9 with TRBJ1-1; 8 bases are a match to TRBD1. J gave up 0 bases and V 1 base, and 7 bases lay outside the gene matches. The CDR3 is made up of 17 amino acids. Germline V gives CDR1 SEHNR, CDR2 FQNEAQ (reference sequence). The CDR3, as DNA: TGTGCCAGCAGCTTAGTGGGCCGACAGGGGATGAACACTGAAGCTTTCTTT. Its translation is CASSLVGRQGMNTEAFF.

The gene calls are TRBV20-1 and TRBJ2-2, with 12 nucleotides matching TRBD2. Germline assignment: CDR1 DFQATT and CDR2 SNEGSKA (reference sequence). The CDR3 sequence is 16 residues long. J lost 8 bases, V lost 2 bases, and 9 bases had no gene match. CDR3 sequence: CSARPLAGGPEGELFF. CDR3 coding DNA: TGCAGTGCTAGACCCCTAGCGGGAGGGCCGGAAGGGGAGCTGTTTTTT.

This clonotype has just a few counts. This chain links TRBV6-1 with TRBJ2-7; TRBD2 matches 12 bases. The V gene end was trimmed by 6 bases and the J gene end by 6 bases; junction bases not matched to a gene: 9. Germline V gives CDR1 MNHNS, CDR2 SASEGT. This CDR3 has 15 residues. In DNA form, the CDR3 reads TGTGCCAGCAGCCTAAATCCGGGACTAGCGGGCGAGCAGTACTTC. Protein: CASSLNPGLAGEQYF.

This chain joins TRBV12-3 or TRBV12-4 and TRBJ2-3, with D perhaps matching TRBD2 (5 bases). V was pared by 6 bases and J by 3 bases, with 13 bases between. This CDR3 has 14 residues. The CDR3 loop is CASSALWETDTQYF. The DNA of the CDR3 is TGTGCCAGCAGCGCCTTGTGGGAGACAGATACGCAGTATTTT.

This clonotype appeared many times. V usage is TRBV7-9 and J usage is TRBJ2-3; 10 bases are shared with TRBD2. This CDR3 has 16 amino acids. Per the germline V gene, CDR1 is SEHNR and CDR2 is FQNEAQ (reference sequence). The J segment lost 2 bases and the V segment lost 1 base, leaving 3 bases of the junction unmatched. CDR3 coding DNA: TGTGCCAGCAGCTTAGGGACTAGCGGTCTCACAGATACGCAGTATTTT. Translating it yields CASSLGTSGLTDTQYF.

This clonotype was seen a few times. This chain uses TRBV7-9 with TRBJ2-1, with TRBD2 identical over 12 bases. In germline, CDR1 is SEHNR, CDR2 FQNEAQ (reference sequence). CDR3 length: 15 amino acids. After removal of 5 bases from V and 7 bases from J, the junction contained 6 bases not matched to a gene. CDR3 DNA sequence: TGTGCCAGCAGCCCACCGGGACTAGCGGGTAATGAGCAGTTCTTC. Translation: CASSPPGLAGNEQFF.

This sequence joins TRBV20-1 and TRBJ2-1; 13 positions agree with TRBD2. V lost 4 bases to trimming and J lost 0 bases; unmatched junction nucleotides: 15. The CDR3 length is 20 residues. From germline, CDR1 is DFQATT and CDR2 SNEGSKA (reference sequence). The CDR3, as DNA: TGCAGTGCTAATCGAATGACCCGGACTAGCGGGAGCAGCTCCTACAATGAGCAGTTCTTC. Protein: CSANRMTRTSGSSSYNEQFF.

The CDR3 DNA is TGTGCCAGCAGTTTTCTGCTGTCCTCCTACGAGCAGTACTTC. Its translation is CASSFLLSSYEQYF. The genes are TRBV28 and TRBJ2-7, with D uncertain. V was cut by 3 bases and J by 0 bases, with 9 bases left in between. Per germline, CDR1 MDHEN and CDR2 SYDVKM. The CDR3 has 14 amino acids.

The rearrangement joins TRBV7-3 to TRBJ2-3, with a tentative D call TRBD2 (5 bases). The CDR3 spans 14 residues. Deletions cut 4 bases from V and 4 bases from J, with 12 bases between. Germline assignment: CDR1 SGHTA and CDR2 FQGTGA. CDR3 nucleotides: TGTGCCAGCAGCTCTCAGGAGGAGCCAGATACGCAGTATTTT. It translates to CASSSQEEPDTQYF.

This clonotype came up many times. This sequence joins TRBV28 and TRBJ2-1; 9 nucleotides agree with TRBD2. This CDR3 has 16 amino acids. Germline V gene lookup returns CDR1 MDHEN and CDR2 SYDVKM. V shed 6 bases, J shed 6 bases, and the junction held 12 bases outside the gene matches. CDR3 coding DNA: TGTGCCAGCAGCCGGAGCGGGAGGCGGTCCGCCAATGAGCAGTTCTTC. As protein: CASSRSGRRSANEQFF.

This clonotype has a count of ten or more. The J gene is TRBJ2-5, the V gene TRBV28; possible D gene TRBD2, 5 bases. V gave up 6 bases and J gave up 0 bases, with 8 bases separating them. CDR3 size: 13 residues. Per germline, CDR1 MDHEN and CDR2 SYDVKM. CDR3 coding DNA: TGTGCCAGCAGAAAGCGGAACCAAGAGACCCAGTACTTC. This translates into CASRKRNQETQYF. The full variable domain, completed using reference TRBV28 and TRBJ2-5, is DVKVTQSSRYLVKRTGEKVFLECVQDMDHENMFWYRQDPGLGLRLIYFSYDVKMKEKGDIPEGYSVSREKKERFSLILESASTNQTSMYLCASRKRNQETQYFGPGTRLLVL.

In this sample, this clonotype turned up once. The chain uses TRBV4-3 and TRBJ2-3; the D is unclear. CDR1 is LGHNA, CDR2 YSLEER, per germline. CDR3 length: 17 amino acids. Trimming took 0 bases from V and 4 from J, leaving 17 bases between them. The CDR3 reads CASSQEFARWGADTQYF. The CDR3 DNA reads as TGCGCCAGCAGCCAAGAATTCGCCAGGTGGGGTGCAGATACGCAGTATTTT.

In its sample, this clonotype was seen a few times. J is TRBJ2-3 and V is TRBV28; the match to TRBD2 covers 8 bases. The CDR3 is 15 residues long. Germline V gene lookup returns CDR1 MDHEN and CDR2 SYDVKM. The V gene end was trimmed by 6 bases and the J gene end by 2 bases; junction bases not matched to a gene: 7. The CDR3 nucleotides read TGTGCCAGCAGCACACTAGCGGCCAACACAGATACGCAGTATTTT. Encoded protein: CASSTLAANTDTQYF.

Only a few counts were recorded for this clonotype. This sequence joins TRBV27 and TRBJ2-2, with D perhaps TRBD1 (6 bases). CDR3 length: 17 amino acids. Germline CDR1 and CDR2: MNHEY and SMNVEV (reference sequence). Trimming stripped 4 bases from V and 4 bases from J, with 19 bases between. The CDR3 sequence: CASSSLGTNGPTGELFF. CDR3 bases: TGTGCCAGCAGTTCCTTAGGGACAAATGGGCCCACCGGGGAGCTGTTTTTT.

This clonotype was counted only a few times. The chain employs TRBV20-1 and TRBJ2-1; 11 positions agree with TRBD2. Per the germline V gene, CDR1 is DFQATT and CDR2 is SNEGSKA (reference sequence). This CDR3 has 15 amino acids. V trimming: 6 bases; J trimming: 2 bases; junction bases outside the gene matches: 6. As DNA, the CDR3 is TGCAGTGCGTGGGGGACTAGCGGTCCCTACAATGAGCAGTTCTTC. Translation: CSAWGTSGPYNEQFF.